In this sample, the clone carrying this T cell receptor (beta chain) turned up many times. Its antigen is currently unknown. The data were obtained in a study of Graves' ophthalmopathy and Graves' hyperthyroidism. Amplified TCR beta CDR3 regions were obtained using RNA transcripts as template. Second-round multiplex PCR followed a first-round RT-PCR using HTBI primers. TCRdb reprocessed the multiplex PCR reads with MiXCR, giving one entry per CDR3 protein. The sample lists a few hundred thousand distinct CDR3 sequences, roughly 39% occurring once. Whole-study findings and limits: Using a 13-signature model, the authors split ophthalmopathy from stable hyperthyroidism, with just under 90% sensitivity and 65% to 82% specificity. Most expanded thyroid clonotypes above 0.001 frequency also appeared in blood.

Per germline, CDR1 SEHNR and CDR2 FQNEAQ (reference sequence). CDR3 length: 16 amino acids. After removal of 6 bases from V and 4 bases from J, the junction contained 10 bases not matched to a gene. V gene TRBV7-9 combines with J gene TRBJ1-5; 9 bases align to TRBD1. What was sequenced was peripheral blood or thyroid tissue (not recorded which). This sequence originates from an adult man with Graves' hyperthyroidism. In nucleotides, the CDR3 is TGTGCCAGCAGTCTCTCCACCGGGACAGGGAATCAGCCCCAGCATTTT. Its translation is CASSLSTGTGNQPQHF.